The present entry profiles one TCR beta chain with its context. The sample belongs to a study of OX40 agonist ivuxolimab in advanced cancers. The wider study: The study treated patients with ivuxolimab, an agonistic anti-OX40 (CD134) antibody.

The method was immunoSEQ multiplex PCR; TCRdb's version includes in-frame clones alone and lacks a portion of them. In the table there are tens of thousands of clones, roughly 91% of which are singletons. CDR1 is SGHTA, CDR2 FQGTGA, per germline. With 0 bases removed from V and 2 bases from J, the gap between germline ends came to 4 bases. This CDR3 is 13 amino acids long. The chain couples TRBV7-3 to TRBJ2-5, with D hard to call. The TCR comes from an adult with an advanced solid tumor such as melanoma, head and neck, liver or kidney cancer. The specimen comprised CD4+ or CD8+ T cells sorted from blood, sampled in a trial of the OX40 agonist ivuxolimab. CDR3 in DNA: TGTGCCAGCAGCTTAACGCGGCAAGAGACCCAGTACTTC. Its protein product is CASSLTRQETQYF.